These 27 T cell receptor beta chains originate from one sample sequenced in a study of cytotoxic CD8 clonotypes in ibrutinib-treated CLL. Here immunoSEQ multiplex PCR was the method, and the copy in TCRdb shows in-frame clones only, minus some. The sample carries approximately 23,000 clones, approximately 77% recorded once. The starting material was PBMCs, obtained before ibrutinib treatment. Receptors were obtained from a human donor with chronic lymphocytic leukemia.

This clone was seen a handful of times. The chain is built from TRBV7-3 and TRBJ1-1, with a weak D call TRBD1 (5 bases). This CDR3 has 14 residues. CDR1 is SGHTA, CDR2 FQGTGA, per germline. The ends were cut back, 2 bases at V and 6 bases at J, with 13 bases in the middle. The DNA for the CDR3 is TGTGCCAGCAGCTTATTAGGACAAAGCTCTGAAGCTTTCTTT. This translates into CASSLLGQSSEAFF.

The genes are TRBV2 and TRBJ2-7; D may be TRBD2 (7 bases). V shed 5 bases and J shed 4 bases, with 21 bases lying between them. The germline gives CDR1 SNHLY, CDR2 FYNNEI. This CDR3 has 16 residues. CDR3 DNA sequence: TGTGCCAGCAGTAGACCGGGCGGCGGGGGCATGTACGAGCAGTACTTC. Amino acids: CASSRPGGGGMYEQYF.

The chain joins TRBV7-9 to TRBJ1-2, with TRBD1 matching 7 bases. The CDR3 runs 15 residues. The germline V gene has CDR1 SEHNR and CDR2 FQNEAQ (reference sequence). With V trimmed by 1 base and J by 6 bases, 8 bases remained unmatched. CDR3 nucleotides: TGTGCCAGCAGCTTAGGGGGACAGTCCTTTCATGGCTACACCTTC. Amino acid sequence: CASSLGGQSFHGYTF.

The chain couples TRBV11-3 to TRBJ2-7, with 7 bases identical to TRBD1. Losses at the gene ends were 5 bases for V and 5 bases for J; bases not matched to a gene: 9. This CDR3 has 14 amino acids. Germline V gene sequence: CDR1 SGHNT, CDR2 YENEEA. The CDR3, as DNA: TGTGCCAGCAGCACTACCGACAGGGCGAACGAGCAGTACTTC. Translated: CASSTTDRANEQYF.

The chain recombines TRBV4-2 with TRBJ2-1, with 7 bases identical to TRBD2. Per germline, CDR1 LGHNA and CDR2 YNFKEQ. There are 14 residues in the CDR3. Germline trimming cut 4 bases from V and 8 bases from J; bases unmatched to any gene: 8. CDR3 protein: CASSRVGEGDEQFF. The CDR3 DNA reads TGTGCCAGCAGCCGGGTAGGGGAGGGCGATGAGCAGTTCTTC.

This rearrangement joins TRBV19 to TRBJ2-1; 7 bases match TRBD2. The CDR3 sequence is 15 residues long. J was trimmed by 4 bases and V by 3 bases; bases with no gene match: 6. Germline V gives CDR1 LNHDA, CDR2 SQIVND (reference sequence). The CDR3 is CASSILASGYNEQFF. DNA for the CDR3: TGTGCCAGTAGTATTCTGGCTAGCGGTTACAATGAGCAGTTCTTC.

CDR3 sequence: CASGLGQAGAFF. Here the CDR3 DNA reads TGTGCTAGTGGTTTGGGGCAGGCTGGAGCTTTCTTT. The gene calls are TRBV12-5 and TRBJ1-1; no clear D. Germline loops: CDR1 LGHNT, CDR2 FRNRAP. V was cut by 1 base and J by 10 bases, with 10 bases left in between. CDR3 length: 12 residues.

The chain employs TRBV19 and TRBJ2-7; 8 bases line up with TRBD1. Germline loops: CDR1 LNHDA, CDR2 SQIVND (reference sequence). V gave up 6 bases and J gave up 3 bases; unmatched junction bases: 7. The CDR3 spans 14 residues. The CDR3 nucleotides are TGTGCCAGTAGACCTACAGGGGGAGGCTACGAGCAGTACTTC. Its translation is CASRPTGGGYEQYF.

V is TRBV5-1 and J is TRBJ2-7; 9 bases match TRBD1. Per the germline V gene, CDR1 is SGHRS and CDR2 is YFSETQ. V lost 4 bases, J lost 6 bases, and 5 bases stayed unmatched. This CDR3 has 13 residues. For the CDR3, the DNA is TGCGCCAGCAGCACGGGACAGGGAAGCGAGCAGTACTTC. It yields the protein CASSTGQGSEQYF.

This clone was seen only a few times. The chain combines TRBV2 with TRBJ1-5; no reliable D call. The CDR3 extends over 12 amino acids. CDR1 SNHLY and CDR2 FYNNEI come from the germline V gene. V was pared by 7 bases and J by 3 bases, with 7 bases between. CDR3 sequence (DNA): TGTGCCAGCATGGGTAACAATCAGCCCCAGCATTTT. It is translated as CASMGNNQPQHF.

This clone was seen a few times. V and J are TRBV29-1 and TRBJ1-2, with TRBD1 identical over 8 bases. Trimming cost V 7 bases and J 0 bases; bases outside gene matches: 13. Germline V gene lookup returns CDR1 SQVTM and CDR2 ANQGSEA. This CDR3 comprises 16 residues. The CDR3 DNA reads TGCAGCGCTCCGGGCAGGGGGCCGGGAACTAACTATGGCTACACCTTC. Translation gives CSAPGRGPGTNYGYTF.

Remarks on this clone: An end of the junction differs from the germline gene, which may be a read error. This chain connects TRBV7-7 to TRBJ2-5; TRBD1 matches 11 bases. The germline V gene has CDR1 SSHAT and CDR2 FNYEAQ (reference sequence). The CDR3 loop spans 15 amino acids. The CDR3 region is CASSYTGTGGETQYF. The CDR3 DNA reads as TGTGCTAGCAGCTACACGGGGACAGGGGGGGAGACCCAGTACTTC.

This chain uses TRBV30 with TRBJ1-1; TRBD1 agrees at 8 bases. Germline V gene lookup returns CDR1 GTSNPN and CDR2 SVGIG (reference sequence). CDR3 length: 14 amino acids. The V segment lost 2 bases and the J segment 1 base; nucleotides outside the gene matches: 3. The CDR3 sequence: CAWSTGTGNTEAFF. The CDR3 region has the DNA TGTGCCTGGAGTACTGGGACAGGGAACACTGAAGCTTTCTTT. The variable domain in full, completed from reference TRBV30 and TRBJ1-1, reads SQTIHQWPATLVQPVGSPLSLECTVEGTSNPNLYWYRQAAGRGLQLLFYSVGIGQISSEVPQNLSASRPQDRQFILSSKKLLLSDSGFYLCAWSTGTGNTEAFFGQGTRLTVV.

CDR3 in amino acids: CASSSAGTSGANVLTF. The CDR3 DNA reads TGTGCCAGCAGCTCAGCGGGCACCTCTGGGGCCAACGTCCTGACTTTC. The chain couples TRBV11-2 to TRBJ2-6; perhaps TRBD2 as D (6 bases). Trimming pared 4 bases from V and 0 bases from J, leaving 10 bases between. Germline CDR1 is SGHAT and CDR2 is FQNNGV. CDR3 length equals 16 residues.

This chain connects TRBV5-4 to TRBJ1-4; possibly TRBD1 for D (6 bases). There are 17 residues in the CDR3. Deletions cut 4 bases from V and 3 bases from J, with 19 bases between. Germline lookup yields CDR1 SGHNT and CDR2 YYREEE (reference sequence). CDR3 sequence (DNA): TGTGCCAGCAGCCAAATCGCAGGGAGGGGGGCTAATGAAAAACTGTTTTTT. This encodes CASSQIAGRGANEKLFF. Combining the CDR3 with reference TRBV5-4 and TRBJ1-4 gives the whole variable domain ETGVTQSPTHLIKTRGQQVTLRCSSQSGHNTVSWYQQALGQGPQFIFQYYREEENGRGNFPPRFSGLQFPNYSSELNVNALELDDSALYLCASSQIAGRGANEKLFFGSGTQLSVL.

This clone showed up just once. J is TRBJ2-3 and V is TRBV6-6; D might be TRBD1 (5 bases). CDR1 is MNHNY, CDR2 SVGAGI, per germline (reference sequence). CDR3 length: 12 amino acids. With 4 bases removed from V and 4 bases from J, the gap between germline ends came to 6 bases. The DNA for the CDR3 is TGTGCCAGCAGTTTCAGGGCAGATACGCAGTATTTT. Translating gives CASSFRADTQYF.

V gene TRBV5-1 combines with J gene TRBJ2-7; 9 bases are shared with TRBD1. CDR1 is SGHRS and CDR2 is YFSETQ in the germline V gene. V was pared by 5 bases and J by 0 bases, with 6 bases of the junction left unmatched. The CDR3 consists of 15 residues. The CDR3 spells CASRDGTGISYEQYF. The CDR3 coding sequence is TGCGCCAGCAGGGATGGGACAGGGATCTCCTACGAGCAGTACTTC.

The V call is TRBV27, the J call TRBJ1-2; 9 nucleotides agree with TRBD1. The CDR3 covers 13 residues. V lost 6 bases and J lost 8; bases outside the gene matches: 7. Germline-derived CDR1 and CDR2 are MNHEY and SMNVEV (reference sequence). The CDR3 DNA reads TGTGCCAGCAGCTGGACAGGGGATACCGGCTACACCTTC. This translates into CASSWTGDTGYTF.

The table lists this clone with a count of one. The rearrangement joins TRBV6-1 to TRBJ2-3, with D hard to call. Trimming removed 6 bases from V and 2 bases from J, with 3 bases in between. From germline, CDR1 is MNHNS and CDR2 SASEGT. CDR3 length equals 11 residues. CDR3 sequence reads: CASRATDTQYF. CDR3 DNA sequence: TGTGCCAGCAGGGCCACAGATACGCAGTATTTT.

The chain links TRBV7-9 to TRBJ1-1; D is unresolved. This CDR3 has 13 residues. Germline V gene data show CDR1 as SEHNR and CDR2 as FQNEAQ (reference sequence). V dropped 1 base and J dropped 1 base, with 4 bases sitting between them. The CDR3 loop is CASSLVQNTEAFF. CDR3 nucleotides: TGTGCCAGCAGCTTAGTCCAGAACACTGAAGCTTTCTTT.

This rearrangement joins TRBV10-1 to TRBJ1-1, with 8 bases that match TRBD1. This CDR3 has 15 residues. V was clipped by 0 bases and J by 5 bases; unmatched bases: 5. Germline CDR1 reads WNHNN; CDR2 reads SYGVQD (reference sequence). CDR3 region: CASSESRQGRTEAFF. CDR3 in DNA: TGCGCCAGCAGTGAGTCAAGACAGGGGAGGACTGAAGCTTTCTTT.

This clone appeared a few times. This same CDR3 is encoded by further DNA sequences in the sample. This chain uses TRBV9 with TRBJ1-1, with TRBD1 matching 7 bases. The CDR3 contains 14 residues. Germline-derived CDR1 and CDR2 are SGDLS and YYNGEE. Trimming at V came to 4 bases and at J to 5 bases, leaving 8 bases not matched to a gene. The CDR3 nucleotides are TGTGCCAGCAGCCCAACAGGGGTGGAGACTGAAGCTTTCTTT. Translated, it gives CASSPTGVETEAFF.

The V call is TRBV7-2, the J call TRBJ1-2; no reliable D call. CDR3 length equals 14 residues. The V end was cut by 1 base, the J end by 4 bases, with 10 bases between. The germline CDR1 and CDR2 sequences are SGHTA and FQGNSA. In DNA, the CDR3 is TGTGCCAGCAGCTTAGTCCGCACGTCCTATGGCTACACCTTC. Translated, it gives CASSLVRTSYGYTF. Complete variable domain (other parts from reference TRBV7-2 and TRBJ1-2): GAGVSQSPSNKVTEKGKDVELRCDPISGHTALYWYRQSLGQGLEFLIYFQGNSAPDKSGLPSDRFSAERTGGSVSTLTIQRTQQEDSAVYLCASSLVRTSYGYTFGSGTRLTVV.

The J gene is TRBJ1-2, the V gene TRBV6-4, with a tentative D call TRBD1 (6 bases). The CDR3 contains 14 residues. Trimming left V 6 bases short and J 6 bases short, with 17 bases between. The V gene's germline CDR1 is MRHNA and CDR2 SNTAGT. CDR3 amino acids: CASRDTGSRNGYTF. In DNA form, the CDR3 reads TGTGCCAGCAGGGACACAGGGAGTAGGAATGGCTACACCTTC.

The rearrangement uses TRBV2 and TRBJ1-5; D call uncertain. CDR1 is SNHLY and CDR2 is FYNNEI in the germline V gene. The V end was cut by 1 base, the J end by 3 bases, with 10 bases between. This CDR3 comprises 15 residues. The CDR3 protein is CASSEVVSPNQPQHF. CDR3 sequence (DNA): TGTGCCAGCAGTGAAGTGGTCAGTCCCAATCAGCCCCAGCATTTT. Variable domain in full (rest from reference TRBV2 and TRBJ1-5): EPEVTQTPSHQVTQMGQEVILRCVPISNHLYFYWYRQILGQKVEFLVSFYNNEISEKSEIFDDQFSVERPDGSNFTLKIRSTKLEDSAMYFCASSEVVSPNQPQHFGDGTRLSIL.

This clone was observed a handful of times. The chain uses TRBV4-2 and TRBJ2-1, with unresolved D. Germline loops: CDR1 LGHNA, CDR2 YNFKEQ. V was trimmed by 7 bases and J by 5 bases, leaving 15 bases between them. This CDR3 has 14 amino acids. CDR3 nucleotides: TGTGCCAGCACCGATGTGGGTGCCCACAATGAGCAGTTCTTC. It translates to CASTDVGAHNEQFF.

This clone was counted between two and nine times. The V and J genes are TRBV5-1 and TRBJ1-1, with D maybe TRBD1 (5 bases). The CDR3 is 14 amino acids. Germline loops: CDR1 SGHRS, CDR2 YFSETQ. V lost 4 bases and J lost 5, with 15 bases in between. The DNA for the CDR3 is TGCGCCAGCAGCGAGACCAGGGAGGGGACTGAAGCTTTCTTT. It encodes CASSETREGTEAFF.